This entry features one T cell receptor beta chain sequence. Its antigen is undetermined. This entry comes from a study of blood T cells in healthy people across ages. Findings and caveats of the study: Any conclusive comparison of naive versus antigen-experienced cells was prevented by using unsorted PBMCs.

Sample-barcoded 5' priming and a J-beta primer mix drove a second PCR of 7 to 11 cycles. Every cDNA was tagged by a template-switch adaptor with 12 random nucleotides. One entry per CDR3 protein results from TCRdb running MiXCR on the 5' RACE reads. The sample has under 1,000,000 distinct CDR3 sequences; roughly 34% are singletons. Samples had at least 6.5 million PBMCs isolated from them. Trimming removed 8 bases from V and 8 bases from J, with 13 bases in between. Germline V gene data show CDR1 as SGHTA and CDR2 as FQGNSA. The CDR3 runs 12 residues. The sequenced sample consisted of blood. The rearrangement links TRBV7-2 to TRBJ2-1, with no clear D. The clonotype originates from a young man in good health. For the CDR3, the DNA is TGTGCCAGCGGCCGCCTGTTGGATGAGCAGTTCTTC. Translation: CASGRLLDEQFF. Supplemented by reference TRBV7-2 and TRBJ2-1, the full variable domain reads GAGVSQSPSNKVTEKGKDVELRCDPISGHTALYWYRQSLGQGLEFLIYFQGNSAPDKSGLPSDRFSAERTGGSVSTLTIQRTQQEDSAVYLCASGRLLDEQFFGPGTRLTVL.